The entry below describes one T cell receptor (beta chain). The data stem from a study of T cells after yellow fever vaccination. Germline-derived CDR1 and CDR2 are KGHDR and SFDVKD. V gave up 5 bases and J gave up 0 bases; unmatched junction bases: 19. There are 21 residues in the CDR3. One entry per CDR3 protein, called by TCRdb with MiXCR from the 5' RACE reads. The data hold some 500,000 distinct CDR3 sequences, with roughly 13% observed a single time. The TCR comes from a man aged 30 to 39 who received the YFV17D yellow fever vaccine. The sequenced sample was PBMCs, obtained on the day of the yellow fever booster vaccination. The rearrangement joins TRBV24-1 to TRBJ2-3; the match to TRBD2 covers 10 bases. CDR3 amino acids: CATSAKSWLAGAVESTDTQYF. CDR3 nucleotides: TGTGCCACCAGTGCTAAATCGTGGCTAGCGGGAGCGGTAGAGAGCACAGATACGCAGTATTTT.